The source of this T cell receptor (beta chain) is a study of OX40 agonist ivuxolimab in advanced cancers. Sequenced by immunoSEQ multiplex PCR; TCRdb stores in-frame clones only, minus some. Among 53,000 or so clones listed, around 77% were seen once. Germline-derived CDR1 and CDR2 are SGHRS and YFSETQ. The length of the CDR3 is 13 residues. The ends lost 8 bases at V and 7 bases at J; junction bases unmatched: 6. The chain links TRBV5-1 to TRBJ2-2, with TRBD2 matching over 9 bases. The sequence was collected from an adult with an advanced solid tumor such as melanoma, head and neck, liver or kidney cancer. Sequencing was performed on CD4+ or CD8+ T cells sorted from blood, taken in a trial of the OX40 agonist ivuxolimab. The CDR3 nucleotides read TGCGCCAGTCAGCTAGCGGGAAACGGGGAGCTGTTTTTT. Translated: CASQLAGNGELFF.